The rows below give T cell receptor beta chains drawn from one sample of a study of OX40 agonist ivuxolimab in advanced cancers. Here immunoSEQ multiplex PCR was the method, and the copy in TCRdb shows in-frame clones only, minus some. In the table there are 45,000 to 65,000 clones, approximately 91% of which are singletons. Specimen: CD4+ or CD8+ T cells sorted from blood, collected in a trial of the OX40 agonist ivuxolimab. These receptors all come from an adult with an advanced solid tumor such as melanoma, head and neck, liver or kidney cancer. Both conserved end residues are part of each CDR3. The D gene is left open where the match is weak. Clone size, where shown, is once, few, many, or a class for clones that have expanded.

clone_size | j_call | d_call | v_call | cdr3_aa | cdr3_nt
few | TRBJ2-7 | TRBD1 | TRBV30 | CAWSVLGTGGYEQYF | TGTGCCTGGAGTGTACTAGGGACAGGGGGCTACGAGCAGTACTTC
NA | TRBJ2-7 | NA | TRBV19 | CASRKNQDQAYEQYF | TGTGCCAGTAGAAAAAACCAGGACCAGGCCTACGAGCAGTACTTC
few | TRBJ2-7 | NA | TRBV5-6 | CASSSWTAQREYF | TGTGCCAGCAGCTCGTGGACAGCCCAAAGGGAGTACTTC
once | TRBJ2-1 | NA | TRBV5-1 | CASSPSTLYNEQFF | TGCGCCAGCAGCCCCTCGACCCTATACAATGAGCAGTTCTTC
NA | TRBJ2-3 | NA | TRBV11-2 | CASSFPVGQWGDTQYF | TGTGCCAGCAGCTTCCCCGTCGGACAGTGGGGGGATACGCAGTATTTT
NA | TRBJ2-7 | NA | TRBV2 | CASSGWYEQYF | TGTGCCAGCAGTGGTTGGTACGAGCAGTACTTC
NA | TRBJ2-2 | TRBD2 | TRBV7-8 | CASKLTLASGELFF | TGTGCCAGCAAACTTACACTAGCGTCCGGGGAGCTGTTTTTT
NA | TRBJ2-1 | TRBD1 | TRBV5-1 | CASSLNRDRGGGEQFF | TGCGCCAGCAGCTTGAATAGGGACAGGGGCGGTGGTGAGCAGTTCTTC
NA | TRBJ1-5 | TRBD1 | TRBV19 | CASSIRDRVNSNQPQHF | TGTGCCAGTAGTATCCGGGACAGGGTTAATAGCAATCAGCCCCAGCATTTT
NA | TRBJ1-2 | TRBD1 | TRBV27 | CASSLLGMTGGYYGYTF | TGTGCCAGCAGTTTATTGGGCATGACAGGGGGGTACTATGGCTACACCTTC
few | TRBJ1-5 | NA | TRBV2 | CASSDSLSNQPQHF | TGTGCCAGCAGTGACAGCCTTAGCAATCAGCCCCAGCATTTT
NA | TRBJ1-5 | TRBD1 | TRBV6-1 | CAIQGERSQPQHF | TGTGCCATCCAGGGGGAGCGAAGTCAGCCCCAGCATTTT
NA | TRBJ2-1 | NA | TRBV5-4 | CASSLERKIFF | TGTGCCAGCAGCTTGGAAAGGAAGATCTTCTTC
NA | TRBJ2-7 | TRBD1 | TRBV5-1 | CASSFTGGSYEQYF | TGCGCCAGCAGCTTTACAGGGGGGTCCTACGAGCAGTACTTC
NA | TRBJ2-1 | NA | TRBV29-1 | CSATPGLNEQFF | TGCAGCGCGACACCCGGACTTAATGAGCAGTTCTTC
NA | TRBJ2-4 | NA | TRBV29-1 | CSVEGRTGDIQYF | TGCAGCGTTGAGGGTCGCACGGGAGACATTCAGTACTTC
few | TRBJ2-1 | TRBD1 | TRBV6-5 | CASSPGQGVNNEQFF | TGTGCCAGCAGCCCCGGACAGGGGGTTAACAATGAGCAGTTCTTC
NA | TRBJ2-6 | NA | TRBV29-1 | CSVEDRGAGSFGANVLTF | TGCAGCGTTGAAGATAGAGGGGCAGGGTCCTTCGGGGCCAACGTCCTGACTTTC
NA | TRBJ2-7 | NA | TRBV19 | CASSRSQLGYEQYF | TGTGCCAGTAGTCGGTCCCAGTTAGGATACGAGCAGTACTTC
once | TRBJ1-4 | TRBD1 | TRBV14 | CASSLMTGGKLFF | TGTGCCAGCAGCCTTATGACAGGGGGAAAACTGTTTTTT
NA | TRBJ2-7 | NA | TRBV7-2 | CASSVPGPYEQYF | TGTGCCAGCAGCGTACCCGGGCCCTACGAGCAGTACTTC
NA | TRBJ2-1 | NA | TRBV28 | CASSPSSQGPTYNEQFF | TGTGCCAGCAGTCCGTCGAGCCAGGGCCCTACCTACAATGAGCAGTTCTTC
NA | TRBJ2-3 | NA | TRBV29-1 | CSVEEGTDTQYF | TGCAGCGTTGAAGAGGGGACAGATACGCAGTATTTT
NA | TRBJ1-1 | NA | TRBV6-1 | CASSEGPALNTEAFF | TGTGCCAGCTCGGAAGGGCCAGCATTGAACACTGAAGCTTTCTTT
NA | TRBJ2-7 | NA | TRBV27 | CASSPPGAALSHEQYF | TGTGCCAGCAGCCCTCCGGGGGCGGCCCTATCCCACGAGCAGTACTTC
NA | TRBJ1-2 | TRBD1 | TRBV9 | CASSVGGQSYGYTF | TGTGCCAGCAGCGTTGGGGGACAGTCCTATGGCTACACCTTC
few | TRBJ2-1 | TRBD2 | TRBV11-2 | CASSLVRLAVYNEQFF | TGTGCCAGCAGCTTAGTGAGACTAGCGGTCTACAATGAGCAGTTCTTC
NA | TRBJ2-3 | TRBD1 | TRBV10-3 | CATGQGGGADTQYF | TGTGCCACCGGACAGGGGGGAGGGGCAGATACGCAGTATTTT
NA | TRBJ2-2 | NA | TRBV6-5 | CASSYLAGRELFF | TGTGCCAGCAGTTACCTCGCCGGCAGGGAGCTGTTTTTT
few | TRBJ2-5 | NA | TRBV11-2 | CASSQQGQETQYF | TGTGCCAGCAGCCAACAGGGTCAAGAGACCCAGTACTTC
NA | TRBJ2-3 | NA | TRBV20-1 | CSAKGDTQYF | TGCAGTGCTAAGGGGGATACGCAGTATTTT
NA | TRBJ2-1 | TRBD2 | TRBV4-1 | CASSQPISGRAGNEQFF | TGCGCCAGCAGCCAACCTATTAGCGGGAGGGCCGGGAATGAGCAGTTCTTC
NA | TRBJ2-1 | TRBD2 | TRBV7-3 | CASSLNGGLAGDEQFF | TGTGCCAGCAGCTTAAACGGGGGACTAGCGGGAGATGAGCAGTTCTTC
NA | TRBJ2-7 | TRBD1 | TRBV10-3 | CAISPDRDESFF | TGTGCCATCAGTCCAGACAGGGACGAAAGTTTCTTC
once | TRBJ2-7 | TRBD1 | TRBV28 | CASSSAGGGYF | TGTGCCAGCAGTTCCGCAGGGGGTGGGTACTTC
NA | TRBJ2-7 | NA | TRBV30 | CAWRVRTGLPREQYF | TGTGCCTGGAGGGTTAGGACCGGACTCCCCCGCGAGCAGTACTTC
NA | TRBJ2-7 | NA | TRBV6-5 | CASSYGGIGEQYF | TGTGCCAGCAGTTATGGGGGTATAGGCGAGCAGTACTTC
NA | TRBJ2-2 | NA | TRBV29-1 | CSVERQPDGELFF | TGCAGCGTTGAGCGGCAGCCGGACGGGGAGCTGTTTTTT
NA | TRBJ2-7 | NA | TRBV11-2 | CASSLGATGRAYEQYF | TGTGCCAGCAGCTTAGGTGCCACGGGACGTGCCTACGAGCAGTACTTC
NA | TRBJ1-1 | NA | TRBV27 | CASSPWEGLDTEAFF | TGTGCCAGCAGTCCGTGGGAGGGGTTGGACACTGAAGCTTTCTTT